This TCR beta chain derives from a study of CD8 T cells in Susac syndrome. The CDR3 has 14 amino acids. Germline V lookup: CDR1 DFQATT, CDR2 SNEGSKA (reference sequence). With 5 bases clipped from V and 9 bases from J, the junction kept 6 bases outside the gene matches. RNA amounts of roughly 0.45 to 1 ug underwent reverse transcription with random hexamers. The CDR3 of TCR beta was amplified by immunoSEQ multiplex PCR across 54 Vbeta and 13 Jbeta. TCRdb reprocessed the immunoSEQ multiplex PCR reads with MiXCR, giving one entry per CDR3 protein. This table has 300,000 or so distinct CDR3 sequences, 92% appearing once. TCR beta sequences were obtained from blood CD8+ and CD4+ T cells. The multiple sclerosis control group was made up of treatment-naive patients with stable or active relapsing-remitting disease.

The origin of this receptor is a human donor with multiple sclerosis. Source material: CD4+ T cells from PBMCs. This sequence joins TRBV20-1 and TRBJ2-1; 14 bases match TRBD2. The CDR3 DNA sequence: TGCAGTGCTTCCGGGACTAGCGGGGGAGGTGAGCAGTTCTTC. Translating it yields CSASGTSGGGEQFF.